Detailed here is one T cell receptor beta chain. This entry is derived from a study of memory CD8 T cells in hepatitis C reinfection. Overall study: Samples at peak reinfection came 3 to 8 weeks post-detection.

CDR1 SEHNR and CDR2 FQNEAQ come from the germline V gene (reference sequence). There are 15 residues in the CDR3. The germline V and J ends were trimmed by 1 base and 9 bases, with 16 bases remaining between them. Noted time point: peak reinfection, 3 to 8 weeks after reinfection detection. No in vitro expansion preceded TCR sequencing of the sorted cells. Repertoires were generated with immunoSEQ multiplex PCR, while TCRdb's copy carries only in-frame clones and drops some. The profile shows roughly 43,000 clones, around nine tenths of them singletons. The receptor comes from a man younger than 30 with hepatitis C virus infection. This sequence joins TRBV7-9 and TRBJ2-1; TRBD2 is a possible D gene (5 bases). Sequencing was done on a sample of naive CD8+ T cells sorted from blood. In DNA, the CDR3 is TGTGCCAGCAGCTTAGACGTCAGCGGAGGAGGTGAGCAGTTCTTC. It translates to CASSLDVSGGGEQFF.